This T cell receptor (beta chain) originates from a study of T cell clonotyping in hematopoietic cell transplantation. Study details: Recipients' pretransplant samples followed cytoreduction. Whole-study findings and limits: After transplant, recipient diversity fell while pathologically expanded clonotypes grew through day 180.

Here immunoSEQ multiplex PCR was the method, and the copy in TCRdb shows in-frame clones only, minus some. The sample has 25,000 to 30,000 clones; approximately 81% are singletons. Trimming pared 4 bases from V and 0 bases from J, leaving 12 bases between. CDR3 length: 15 amino acids. CDR1 MGHRA and CDR2 YSYEKL come from the germline V gene. Specified time point: recipient sample about 28 days before transplant, after cytoreduction. In the case of this clone: Antigen: not known.

The TCR was taken from a man aged 35-49 years with acute myeloid leukemia. Some clones in this sample may be carry-over from other donors' samples. The chain carries TRBV4-1 and TRBJ2-5, with D possibly matching TRBD2 (6 bases). The sample consisted of peripheral blood mononuclear cells, taken before stem cell transplant. The DNA for the CDR3 is TGCGCCAGCAGCCTAACCGGGACTTACCAAGAGACCCAGTACTTC. This codes for CASSLTGTYQETQYF.